A single T cell receptor beta chain is shown here with its context. This clone was detected once. What antigen it recognizes has not been identified. No base-level quality is on record; no much larger clone is a single base apart. There are 14 amino acids in the CDR3, from cysteine to phenylalanine inclusive. The sequence is cut down to CDR3 DNA, 42 bases in frame from base 1. Looking up the germline V gene yields CDR1 SGHTA and CDR2 FQGNSA. The junction shows trimming of 4 bases on V and 6 bases on J, and the gene matches do not reach 6 bases of it. Related bone marrow donors provided peripheral blood samples on the day of marrow donation. Peripheral blood and bone marrow mononuclear cells were isolated by Ficoll-Hypaque density centrifugation and were cryopreserved. The data derive from a study of T cells after posttransplantation cyclophosphamide (dated by TCRdb to 2015 to 2016). For the wider study: The study tracked T cell repertoire reconstitution by TRB sequencing after myeloablative bone marrow transplantation using posttransplantation cyclophosphamide as GVHD prophylaxis. Samples from some 40 PTCy-treated patients, along with samples from about 17 of their related bone marrow donors, underwent antigen receptor sequencing. TRB sequencing was performed on blood from all 35 or so PTCy patients with 1-year posttransplant specimens. TRB sequencing was also done on up to about 3 additional blood samples from 2 to 5.2 years after transplant in 3 patients, and on pretransplant blood from 4 patients. Because TRA and TRB clonality correlated tightly in fewer than ten samples, the subsequent TCR analyses were limited to TRB only. Public TRB sequences were checked against a database of over 3,600 sequences associated with responses to pathogens, tumor antigens, self-antigens and alloantigens.

Study-wide findings and limitations: Across the approximately 42 patients, TRB clonality was highly associated with recipient CMV seropositivity and CMV reactivation, and diversity with PTCy was similar to that in the CNI/methotrexate controls. The TRB repertoires of T cells infiltrating skin or the GI tract showed only limited overlap with the TRB repertoires found in blood. Donor-recipient similarity was low at 1-2 months but rose over the first year, and later blood repertoires were often dominated by donor CD8+ memory clones.

TRB sequencing used genomic DNA with the immunoSEQ assay at survey resolution or the hsTCRB kit. The published analysis was carried out like this. The immunoSEQ software handled the initial read processing, while the LymphoSeq R package was used for the repertoire analyses. Clonality was computed as 1 minus normalized Shannon entropy, and a Gini coefficient was also calculated for each TRB dataset. Phenotypes of unsorted samples were inferred by mapping TRB sequences from sorted subsets of the recipient or donor onto the same recipient's unsorted samples. TCRdb mirrors the immuneACCESS table, restricted to in-frame sequences. Some clones are absent from its copies; in checked studies, under half trace to an unresolved V gene, and the reason for the others is unknown. For V, J and clone size, that table is used; D and trimming come from the DNA. Counted in this sample were about 52,000 clones; 85% to 95% of them appeared once. The top ten clonotypes cover about 3% of the sample.

Sequenced input: PBMCs. Recombination linked TRBV7-2 to TRBJ1-3; 7 central bases correspond to TRBD1. This TCR was recovered from a woman younger than 45 in good health and a related stem cell transplant donor. This receptor carries the CDR3 CASSSRQGQNTIYF. The DNA sequence reads TGTGCCAGCAGCTCCCGACAGGGACAAAACACCATATATTTT.